These T cell receptor beta chains were read from a single sample in a study of beta chain features in type 1 diabetes. Method: immunoSEQ multiplex PCR; TCRdb's copy keeps in-frame clones and lacks some. The sample consists of over 600,000 clones, about an eighth of them appearing once. The sample was naive CD4+ T cells from blood. The receptors here all came from a man aged 25 to 40 with type 1 diabetes. Both conserved end residues are part of each CDR3. D genes are given only for firm matches. Clone size is given for some rows only: seen once, a few or many times, or a class if the clone is expanded.

j_call clone_size d_call v_call cdr3_aa cdr3_nt
TRBJ2-2 NA NA TRBV5-1 CASSLGPNTGELFF TGCGCCAGCAGCTTAGGGCCAAACACCGGGGAGCTGTTTTTT
TRBJ1-4 NA NA TRBV28 CASSSYNPRDEKLFF TGTGCCAGCAGTTCTTATAATCCCCGCGATGAAAAACTGTTTTTT
TRBJ1-5 NA NA TRBV4-2 CASSQLLRQPQHF TGTGCCAGCAGCCAACTTTTGCGGCAGCCCCAGCATTTT
TRBJ1-5 NA NA TRBV29-1 CSVVEAQSQHF TGCAGCGTTGTTGAGGCCCAGTCCCAGCATTTT
TRBJ1-6 NA TRBD1 TRBV5-6 CASSLRGTGGNSPLHF TGTGCCAGCAGCTTGCGCGGGACAGGGGGTAATTCACCCCTCCACTTT
TRBJ1-2 NA TRBD1 TRBV18 CASSPGTGETDTF TGTGCCAGCTCACCTGGGACAGGGGAAACTGACACCTTC
TRBJ1-3 few NA TRBV7-9 CALPPDENTIYF TGTGCCCTCCCCCCCGACGAAAACACCATATATTTT
TRBJ1-2 NA NA TRBV5-1 CASSPPVGGNGYTF TGCGCCAGCAGCCCCCCGGTGGGGGGCAATGGCTACACCTTC
TRBJ2-2 NA TRBD2 TRBV4-2 CASSQEASGGAKLNTGELFF TGTGCCAGCAGCCAAGAGGCTAGCGGGGGGGCCAAATTGAACACCGGGGAGCTGTTTTTT
TRBJ1-5 NA NA TRBV15 CATSPAAGFNQPQHF TGTGCCACCAGCCCCGCGGCAGGGTTTAATCAGCCCCAGCATTTT
TRBJ1-3 NA TRBD1 TRBV25-1 CASSSGTGLGTIYF TGTGCCAGCAGTTCGGGGACAGGGCTAGGCACCATATATTTT
TRBJ2-7 few NA TRBV5-1 CASSLEAAVTYEQYF TGCGCCAGCAGCTTGGAGGCAGCCGTAACCTACGAGCAGTACTTC
TRBJ1-2 NA NA TRBV2 CASRSGIYGYTF TGTGCCAGCAGATCAGGGATCTATGGCTACACCTTC
TRBJ2-1 NA NA TRBV10-2 CASSLMRGESEQFF TGCGCCAGTTCCTTAATGCGAGGGGAATCTGAGCAGTTCTTC
TRBJ1-1 few NA TRBV5-1 CASSLSPENTEAFF TGCGCCAGCAGCTTGTCCCCAGAGAACACTGAAGCTTTCTTT
TRBJ1-6 few NA TRBV25-1 CASSAGDSPLHF TGTGCCAGCAGCGCAGGCGATTCACCCCTCCACTTT
TRBJ1-3 NA NA TRBV25-1 CASSDGGAGNTIYF TGTGCCAGCAGTGACGGGGGCGCTGGAAACACCATATATTTT
TRBJ2-1 few TRBD2 TRBV25-1 CASSELAGGLTFYNEQFF TGTGCCAGCAGTGAACTAGCGGGGGGCCTGACTTTCTACAATGAGCAGTTCTTC
TRBJ2-6 NA NA TRBV5-1 CASSFGSSGANVLTF TGCGCCAGCAGCTTCGGGTCCTCTGGGGCCAACGTCCTGACTTTC
TRBJ2-7 few TRBD2 TRBV5-6 CASSSGPAGGYEQYF TGTGCCAGCAGCTCCGGTCCAGCGGGGGGCTACGAGCAGTACTTC
TRBJ1-2 few NA TRBV27 CASSNLPRTGLYGYTF TGTGCCAGCAGCAACCTACCGCGAACAGGCCTCTATGGCTACACCTTC
TRBJ2-7 NA NA TRBV28 CASSSPTSGVPRNEQYF TGTGCCAGCAGTTCCCCGACTTCAGGGGTGCCTCGGAACGAGCAGTACTTC
TRBJ2-7 NA NA TRBV10-3 CGGRERSEQYF TGCGGCGGCAGGGAGAGGTCCGAGCAGTACTTC
TRBJ2-7 NA NA TRBV6-5 CASSYSVKDPYEQYF TGTGCCAGCAGTTACTCGGTTAAGGACCCCTACGAGCAGTACTTC
TRBJ2-4 NA NA TRBV7-2 CASSFRRSDIQYF TGTGCCAGCAGCTTCAGGCGGTCGGACATTCAGTACTTC
TRBJ2-1 few NA TRBV5-6 CASGQGFSNEQFF TGTGCCAGCGGGCAGGGATTTAGCAATGAGCAGTTCTTC
TRBJ2-1 NA NA TRBV5-1 CASSLTGPHNEQFF TGCGCCAGCAGCTTGACGGGGCCCCACAATGAGCAGTTCTTC
TRBJ1-5 NA NA TRBV6-5 CASSYSRGQPQHF TGTGCCAGCAGTTACTCGCGGGGCCAGCCCCAGCATTTT
TRBJ2-1 few NA TRBV6-4 CASSIEQGYNEQFF TGTGCCAGCAGCATCGAACAAGGCTACAATGAGCAGTTCTTC
TRBJ1-1 few NA TRBV7-9 CASSLPVYTEAFF TGTGCCAGCAGCCTGCCGGTATACACTGAAGCTTTCTTT
TRBJ2-5 NA NA TRBV4-2 CASSQERGRRETQYF TGTGCCAGCAGCCAAGAACGGGGTAGAAGGGAGACCCAGTACTTC